Included here is one TCR beta chain sequence, with context. This clone was seen just once. Its antigen remains unidentified. No clone much larger than this one lies a single base away; base qualities are absent. The data stem from a study of blood T cell repertoires in COVID-19 (dated by TCRdb to 2020 to 2022). For the study in its entirety: Samples covering the acute and convalescent phases of COVID-19 were provided by collaborators in the United States, Italy and Spain. The dataset comprised deeply sampled blood TCRbeta repertoires from subjects exposed to, actively infected with, or recovered from COVID-19. The samples were drawn from two sources: the first 160 participants of the ongoing ImmuneRACE study, and fewer than 1,500 subjects contributed by 6 global collaborators. A de-identified subject ID, COVID-19 status, age in years and sex were almost always included in the sample metadata. A freely available public database, intended as a resource for researchers studying the immune response to SARS-CoV-2, is where the repertoires were released. The material from the prospective study consisted of cDNA or gDNA derived from T cells, B-cell-depleted T cells, or PBMCs. HLA class I and class II types, where available, came from metadata supplied by the sample provider rather than from assay-based typing. General study outcomes and caveats: Clinical and demographic metadata were provided uncurated, with the amount varying by source and participant.

TCRbeta CDR3 regions were amplified from genomic DNA by means of the immunoSEQ Assay, a bias-controlled multiplex PCR. The authors' analysis ran thus. Nucleated cell counts per sample were estimated from amplification of reference gene primers within the assay. To quantify the absolute abundance of each unique TCRbeta CDR3 rearrangement, sequence reads were collapsed and filtered. For each sample, productive Simpson clonality was calculated as the square root of Simpson's diversity index over productive rearrangements. Sourced from immuneACCESS, this table was stored by TCRdb with only in-frame sequences that have V and J called. A share of the clones is absent; for the studies checked, an unresolved V gene accounts for under half, and the remainder has no known explanation. V and J calls plus clone size are reproduced from that table; the DNA served to infer D and trimming. This sample comprises 15,000 to 25,000 clones, 85% to 95% of them detected only once. 4.1% of the sample is held by the ten biggest clonotypes.

Each collaborating institution followed its own protocols to collect whole blood in K2EDTA tubes. For TCRbeta analysis, collaborators shipped samples in one of three forms: frozen whole blood, isolated PBMCs, or DNA extracted from either of those sample types. This sequence was found in a woman in her fifties or sixties with active COVID-19. Sequenced material: peripheral blood.

The nucleotide sequence reads TGCAGCGTCGACAGGTACTATGGCTACACCTTC. Its protein reads: CSVDRYYGYTF. The chain uses TRBV29-1 and TRBJ1-2; TRBD1 is a possible D gene, resting on 6 matching bases. The CDR3 runs 11 residues from the cysteine to the phenylalanine. Just the 33-base CDR3 DNA is kept, in frame starting at base 1. In the germline V gene, CDR1 corresponds to SQVTM and CDR2 to ANQGSEA. Deletion took 6 bases off V and 3 bases off J, with a span of 8 bases between the germline ends.